Sequencing of this TCR beta chain was carried out in a study of blood T cell repertoires in COVID-19. V shed 6 bases and J shed 8 bases, with 10 bases lying between them. Germline lookup yields CDR1 MNHEY and CDR2 SVGAGI. The CDR3 consists of 12 residues. Data came from immunoSEQ multiplex PCR; TCRdb stores just in-frame clones and leaves some out. The table includes 250,000 to 350,000 clones, around four fifths detected once. This TCR came from a woman between 45 and 65 years old with acute or convalescent COVID-19. The gene calls are TRBV6-5 and TRBJ1-4; D remains ambiguous. The sequencing sample was made of peripheral blood. Here the CDR3 reads CASRSQREKLFF. As DNA, the CDR3 is TGTGCCAGCAGGTCCCAACGGGAAAAACTGTTTTTT.